This paragraph covers one TCR beta chain sequence. Its specificity is not known. The method was immunoSEQ multiplex PCR; TCRdb's version includes in-frame clones alone and lacks a portion of them. The sample contains 300,000 to 350,000 clones, 70% to 90% of which appear only once. CDR1 is SGHNT and CDR2 is YYREEE in the germline V gene (reference sequence). The CDR3 is 11 residues long. V was trimmed by 5 bases and J by 6 bases, leaving 8 bases between them. This specimen comes from a study of cytomegalovirus exposure and HLA in healthy donors. Overall study results and limits: Most observed TCR sequences were rare, whereas some public TCRs were detected in many donors.

The sequence came from a young man in good health and CMV-seronegative. The V and J genes are TRBV5-4 and TRBJ1-1; D is perhaps TRBD1 (5 bases). Source material: PBMCs. CDR3 nucleotide sequence: TGTGCCAGCAGTCTAGGGGCTGAAGCTTTCTTT. It translates to CASSLGAEAFF.